This T cell receptor (beta chain) was recorded in a study of T-cell memory formation after mild COVID-19. A 5'RACE reaction primed in the constant segment made cDNA libraries of TCR alpha and TCR beta, and these carried sample barcodes and UMIs. TCRdb reprocessed the 5' RACE reads with MiXCR, giving one entry per CDR3 protein. The table includes 540,000 or so distinct CDR3 sequences, about a fifth detected once. The CDR3 totals 13 residues. Germline CDR1 reads KGHDR; CDR2 reads SFDVKD. V gave up 4 bases and J gave up 5 bases, with 8 bases separating them. The chain carries TRBV24-1 and TRBJ1-5; D is undetermined. The sequenced sample consisted of PBMCs or a T cell subset sorted from them (not recorded which). This clonotype originated in an adult woman who had mild COVID-19 (a few samples of this study predate the infection). Cell type and time point are not known. The DNA of the CDR3 is TGTGCCACCAGTGAGGCAGAGTATCAGCCCCAGCATTTT. Translating gives CATSEAEYQPQHF.